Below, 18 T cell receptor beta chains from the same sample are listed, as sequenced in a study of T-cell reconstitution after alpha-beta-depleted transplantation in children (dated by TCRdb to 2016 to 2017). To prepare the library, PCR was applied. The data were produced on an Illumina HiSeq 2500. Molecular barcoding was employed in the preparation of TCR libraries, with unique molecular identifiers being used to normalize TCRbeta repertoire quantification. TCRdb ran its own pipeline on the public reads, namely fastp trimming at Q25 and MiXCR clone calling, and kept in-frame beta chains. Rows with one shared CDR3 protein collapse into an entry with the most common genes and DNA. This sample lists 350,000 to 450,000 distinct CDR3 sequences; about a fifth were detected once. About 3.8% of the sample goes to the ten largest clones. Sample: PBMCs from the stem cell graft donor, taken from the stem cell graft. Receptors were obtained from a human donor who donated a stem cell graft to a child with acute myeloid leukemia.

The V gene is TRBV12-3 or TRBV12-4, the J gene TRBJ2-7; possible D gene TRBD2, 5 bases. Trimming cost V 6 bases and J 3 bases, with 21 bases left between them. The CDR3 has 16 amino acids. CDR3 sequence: CASSPPSMGSVYEQYF. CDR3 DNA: TGTGCCAGCAGCCCTCCGTCTATGGGGAGTGTCTACGAGCAGTACTTC.

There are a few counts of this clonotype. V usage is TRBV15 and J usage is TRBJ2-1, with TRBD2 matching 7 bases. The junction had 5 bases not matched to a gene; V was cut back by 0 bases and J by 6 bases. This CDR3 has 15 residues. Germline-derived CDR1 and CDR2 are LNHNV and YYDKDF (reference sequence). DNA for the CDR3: TGTGCCACCAGCAGAGATCCGGGGGAGGGCAATGAGCAGTTCTTC. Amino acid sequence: CATSRDPGEGNEQFF.

DNA of the CDR3: TGTGCCAGCAGTCGATCCAGGGGGGAGGCCGCTGAAGCTTTCTTT. This gives the protein CASSRSRGEAAEAFF. The chain has TRBV6-1 and TRBJ1-1; 7 bases are shared with TRBD1. The germline V gene encodes CDR1 MNHNS and CDR2 SASEGT. This CDR3 comprises 15 residues. V shed 5 bases, J shed 6 bases, and the junction held 12 bases outside the gene matches.

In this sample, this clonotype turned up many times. The CDR3 nucleotides are TGTGCCTGGAGCGTGACTAGCGGCCCCTACGAGCAGTACTTC. Translating gives CAWSVTSGPYEQYF. The rearrangement links TRBV30 to TRBJ2-7, with 9 bases aligning to TRBD2. The CDR3 extends over 14 amino acids. CDR1 is GTSNPN, CDR2 SVGIG, per germline (reference sequence). The J segment lost 2 bases and the V segment lost 3 bases, leaving 5 bases of the junction unmatched.

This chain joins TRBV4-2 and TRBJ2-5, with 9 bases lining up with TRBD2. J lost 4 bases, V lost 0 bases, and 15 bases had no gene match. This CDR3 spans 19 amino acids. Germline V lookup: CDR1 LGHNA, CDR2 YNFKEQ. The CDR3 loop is CASSQDLLGAGGPRETQYF. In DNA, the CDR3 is TGTGCCAGCAGCCAAGATCTTTTGGGAGCGGGGGGCCCACGAGAGACCCAGTACTTC.

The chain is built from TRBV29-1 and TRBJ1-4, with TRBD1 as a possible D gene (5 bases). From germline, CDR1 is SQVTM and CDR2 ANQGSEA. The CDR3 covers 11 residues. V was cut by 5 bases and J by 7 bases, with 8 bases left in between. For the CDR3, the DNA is TGCAGCGTTCGGCAGGGTGAAAAACTGTTTTTT. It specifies CSVRQGEKLFF. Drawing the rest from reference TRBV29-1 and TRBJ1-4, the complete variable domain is SAVISQKPSRDICQRGTSLTIQCQVDSQVTMMFWYRQQPGQSLTLIATANQGSEATYESGFVIDKFPISRPNLTFSTLTVSNMSPEDSSIYLCSVRQGEKLFFGSGTQLSVL.

CDR3 in amino acids: CASTPGLAGGILHEQYF. CDR3 sequence (DNA): TGTGCCAGCACCCCTGGACTAGCGGGAGGGATATTACACGAGCAGTACTTC. V gene TRBV2 combines with J gene TRBJ2-7; 15 bases line up with TRBD2. Germline loops: CDR1 SNHLY, CDR2 FYNNEI. Losses at the gene ends were 7 bases for V and 5 bases for J; bases not matched to a gene: 12. This CDR3 is 17 amino acids long.

In DNA, the CDR3 is TGTGCCAGCAGCTTAAGTCTAGCGGGAACTCGAAGGTATTTT. Translating gives CASSLSLAGTRRYF. The gene calls are TRBV7-2 and TRBJ2-3; 9 positions match TRBD2. The CDR3 is made up of 14 amino acids. Per germline, CDR1 SGHTA and CDR2 FQGNSA. V lost 2 bases, J lost 14 bases, and 11 bases stayed unmatched.

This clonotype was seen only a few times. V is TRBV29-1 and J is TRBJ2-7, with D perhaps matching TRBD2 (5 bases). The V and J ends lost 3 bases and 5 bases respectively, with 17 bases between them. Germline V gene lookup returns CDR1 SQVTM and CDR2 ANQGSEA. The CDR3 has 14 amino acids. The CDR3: CSVEDAGLTNEQYF. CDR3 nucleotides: TGCAGCGTTGAGGACGCGGGTTTGACCAACGAGCAGTACTTC.

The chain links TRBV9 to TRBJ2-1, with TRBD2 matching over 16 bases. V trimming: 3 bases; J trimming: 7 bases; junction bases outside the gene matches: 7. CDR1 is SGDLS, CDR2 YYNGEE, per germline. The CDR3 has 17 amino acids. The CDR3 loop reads CASSGGLAGGPHNEQFF. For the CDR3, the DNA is TGTGCCAGCAGCGGGGGACTAGCGGGAGGGCCGCATAATGAGCAGTTCTTC.

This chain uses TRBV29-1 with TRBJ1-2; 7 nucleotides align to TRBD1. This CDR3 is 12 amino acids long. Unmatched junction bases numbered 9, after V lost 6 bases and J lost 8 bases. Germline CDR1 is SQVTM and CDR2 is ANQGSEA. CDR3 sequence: CSVRGQGDGYTF. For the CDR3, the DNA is TGCAGCGTGAGGGGCCAGGGGGACGGCTACACCTTC. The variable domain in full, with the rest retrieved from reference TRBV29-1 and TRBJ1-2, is SAVISQKPSRDICQRGTSLTIQCQVDSQVTMMFWYRQQPGQSLTLIATANQGSEATYESGFVIDKFPISRPNLTFSTLTVSNMSPEDSSIYLCSVRGQGDGYTFGSGTRLTVV.

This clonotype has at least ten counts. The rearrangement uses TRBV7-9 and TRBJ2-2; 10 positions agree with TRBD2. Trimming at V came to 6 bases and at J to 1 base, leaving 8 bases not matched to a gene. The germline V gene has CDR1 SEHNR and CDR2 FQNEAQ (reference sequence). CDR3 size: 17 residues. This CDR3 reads CASRRTQREGNTGELFF. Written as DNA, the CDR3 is TGTGCCAGCAGACGCACCCAGCGGGAGGGGAACACCGGGGAGCTGTTTTTT.

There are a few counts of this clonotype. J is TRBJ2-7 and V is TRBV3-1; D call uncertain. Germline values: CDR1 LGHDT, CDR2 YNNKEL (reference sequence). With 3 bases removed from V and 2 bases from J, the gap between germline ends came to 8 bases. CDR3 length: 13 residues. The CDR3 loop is CASSQGMAYEQYF. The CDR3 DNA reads TGTGCCAGCAGCCAGGGGATGGCCTACGAGCAGTACTTC.

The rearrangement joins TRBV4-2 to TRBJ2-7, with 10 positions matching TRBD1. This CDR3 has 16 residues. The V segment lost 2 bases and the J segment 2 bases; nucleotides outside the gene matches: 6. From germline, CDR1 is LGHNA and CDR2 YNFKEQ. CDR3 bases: TGTGCCAGCAGCCAAACCTCCGGACAGGGGGCCTACGAGCAGTACTTC. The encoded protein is CASSQTSGQGAYEQYF.

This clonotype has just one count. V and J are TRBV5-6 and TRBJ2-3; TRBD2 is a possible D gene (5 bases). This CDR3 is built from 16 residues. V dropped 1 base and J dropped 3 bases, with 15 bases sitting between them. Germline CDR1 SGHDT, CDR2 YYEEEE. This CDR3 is CASSLYRGFSTDTQYF. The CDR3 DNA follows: TGTGCCAGCAGCTTGTATCGCGGGTTTTCAACAGATACGCAGTATTTT. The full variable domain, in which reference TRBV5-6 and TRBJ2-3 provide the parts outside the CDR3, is DAGVTQSPTHLIKTRGQQVTLRCSPKSGHDTVSWYQQALGQGPQFIFQYYEEEERQRGNFPDRFSGHQFPNYSSELNVNALLLGDSALYLCASSLYRGFSTDTQYFGPGTRLTVL.

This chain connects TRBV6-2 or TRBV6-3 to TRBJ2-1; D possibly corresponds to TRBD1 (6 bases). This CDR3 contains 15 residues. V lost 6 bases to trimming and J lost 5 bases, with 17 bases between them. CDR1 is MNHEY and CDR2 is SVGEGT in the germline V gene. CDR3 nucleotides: TGTGCCAGCAGCCCATTACAGGGTCCCCACAATGAGCAGTTCTTC. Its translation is CASSPLQGPHNEQFF.

The CDR3 here is CASSQDPRMKFF. In DNA, the CDR3 is TGCGCCAGCAGCCAAGACCCCCGAATGAAGTTCTTC. The V gene is TRBV4-1, the J gene TRBJ2-1; D unresolved. V gave up 0 bases and J gave up 14 bases, with 11 bases separating them. CDR1 and CDR2 from the germline V gene are MGHRA and YSYEKL. The CDR3 consists of 12 residues.

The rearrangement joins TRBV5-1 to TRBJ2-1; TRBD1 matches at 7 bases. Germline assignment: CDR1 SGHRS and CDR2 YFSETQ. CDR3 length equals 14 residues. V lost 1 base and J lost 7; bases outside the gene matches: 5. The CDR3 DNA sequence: TGCGCCAGCAGCTTGTTACAGGGGAGTAATGAGCAGTTCTTC. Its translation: CASSLLQGSNEQFF.